This TCR beta chain comes out of a study of cytotoxic CD8 clonotypes in ibrutinib-treated CLL. Study context: Of the patients, under 13 were relapsed/refractory, roughly 16 treatment-naive and about 17 IGHV unmutated. Following a median around twelve months of treatment, with a range of 6 to 36, response samples were taken. Study results and caveats: Against age-matched healthy donors, baseline clonality ran higher and tracked circulating CD8+ T-cell counts.

Using immunoSEQ multiplex PCR, the repertoire was profiled, and TCRdb retains in-frame clones only, with some absent. The sample records around 150,000 clones, roughly 88% being singletons. Germline loops: CDR1 SGHRS, CDR2 YFSETQ. V lost 0 bases, J lost 2 bases, and 14 bases lay in between. CDR3 length: 16 amino acids. TCR beta libraries used around 2.2 micrograms of genomic DNA from cryopreserved PBMCs. For this clone: Its antigen is not known.

The sequence was collected from a human donor with chronic lymphocytic leukemia. This chain connects TRBV5-1 to TRBJ1-1; weak D call: TRBD1 (5 bases). The sequencing here drew on PBMCs, taken at disease progression, from a patient treated with ibrutinib. Written as DNA, the CDR3 is TGCGCCAGCAGCTTGGATCCCTGGACAACTAACACTGAAGCTTTCTTT. Translation gives CASSLDPWTTNTEAFF.